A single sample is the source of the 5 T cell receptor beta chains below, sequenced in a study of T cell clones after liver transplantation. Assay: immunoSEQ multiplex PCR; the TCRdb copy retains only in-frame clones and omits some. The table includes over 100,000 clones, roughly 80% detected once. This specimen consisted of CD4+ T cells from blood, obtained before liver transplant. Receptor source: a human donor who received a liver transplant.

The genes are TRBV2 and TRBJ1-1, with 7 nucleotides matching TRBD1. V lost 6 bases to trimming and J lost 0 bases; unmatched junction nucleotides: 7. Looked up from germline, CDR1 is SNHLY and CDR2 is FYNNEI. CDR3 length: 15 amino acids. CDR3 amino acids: CASREQTGLNTEAFF. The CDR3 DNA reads TGTGCCAGCAGGGAACAGACAGGGCTGAACACTGAAGCTTTCTTT.

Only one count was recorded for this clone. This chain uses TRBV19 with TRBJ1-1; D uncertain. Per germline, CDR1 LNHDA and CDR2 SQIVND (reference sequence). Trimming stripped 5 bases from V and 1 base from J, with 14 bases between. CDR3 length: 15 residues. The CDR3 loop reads CASSPRRVPNTEAFF. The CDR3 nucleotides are TGTGCCAGTAGTCCCCGGCGAGTCCCGAACACTGAAGCTTTCTTT.

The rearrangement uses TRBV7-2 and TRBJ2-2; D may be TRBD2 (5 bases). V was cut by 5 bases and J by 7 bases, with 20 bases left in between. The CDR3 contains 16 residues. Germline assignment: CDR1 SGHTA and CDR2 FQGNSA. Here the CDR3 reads CASSDPLNRGIGELFF. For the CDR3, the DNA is TGTGCCAGCAGCGACCCCCTTAACCGGGGAATCGGGGAGCTGTTTTTT.

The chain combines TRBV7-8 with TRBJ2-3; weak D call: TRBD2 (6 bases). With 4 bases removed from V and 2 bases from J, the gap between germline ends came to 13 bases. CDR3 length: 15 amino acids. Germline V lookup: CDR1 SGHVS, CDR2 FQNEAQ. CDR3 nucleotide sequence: TGTGCCAGCAGCTCCTGGGGGGAGGACACAGATACGCAGTATTTT. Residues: CASSSWGEDTDTQYF.

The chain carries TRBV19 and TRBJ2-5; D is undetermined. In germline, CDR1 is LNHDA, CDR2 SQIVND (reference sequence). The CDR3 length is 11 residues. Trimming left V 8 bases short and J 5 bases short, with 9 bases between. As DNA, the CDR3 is TGTGCCAGTGGTTTTGGGGAGACCCAGTACTTC. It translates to CASGFGETQYF.